This entry is about one T cell receptor (beta chain). Its antigen is currently unknown. The data were obtained in a study of beta chain features in type 1 diabetes. Study-level points and caveats: Moderately but significantly shorter TCRB CDR3s were found in Type 1 diabetes patients in all four CD4+ subsets.

The authors sorted CD4+ naive, central memory, regulatory and stem cell-like memory cells via CD45RO/CCR7/CD25/CD127/CD95/CD27. Germline values: CDR1 SNHLY, CDR2 FYNNEI. The CDR3 is made up of 13 amino acids. Trimming took 5 bases from V and 3 from J, leaving 11 bases between them. As every portion of the isolated RNA was reverse transcribed, the sequencing read expressed TCRB transcripts. Assay: immunoSEQ multiplex PCR; the TCRdb copy retains only in-frame clones and omits some. The data contain over 200,000 clones, about a tenth of them singletons. V gene TRBV2 combines with J gene TRBJ2-7, with TRBD1 as a possible D gene (6 bases). The source is a man aged 25 to 40 with type 1 diabetes. Sequenced input: naive CD4+ T cells from blood. This CDR3 is CASSTSDSYEQYF. In DNA, the CDR3 is TGTGCCAGCAGTACCTCGGACAGCTACGAGCAGTACTTC.